Listed here are 26 T cell receptor beta chains from one sample, sequenced in a study of T cell responses to AZD1222 COVID-19 vaccine. This table comes from immunoSEQ multiplex PCR, and its TCRdb copy is limited to in-frame clones, with some not included. This repertoire shows roughly 130,000 clones, roughly 91% found once; its top ten account for around 2.8%. Sample: peripheral blood, taken on day 0 of AZD1222 vaccination. These receptors were taken from an adult in good health.

The J gene is TRBJ2-5, the V gene TRBV11-2; D possibly corresponds to TRBD1 (6 bases). Germline V gene lookup returns CDR1 SGHAT and CDR2 FQNNGV. V gave up 5 bases and J gave up 4 bases, with 14 bases separating them. The CDR3 runs to 14 residues. The chain's CDR3 is CASSPGTSGETQYF. CDR3 coding DNA: TGTGCCAGCAGCCCCGGGACAAGTGGAGAGACCCAGTACTTC.

V is TRBV12-5 and J is TRBJ1-5; D is undetermined. CDR3 length: 13 residues. Germline V gene sequence: CDR1 LGHNT, CDR2 FRNRAP. The germline V and J ends were trimmed by 6 bases and 3 bases, with 9 bases remaining between them. CDR3 coding DNA: TGTGCTAGTGGGGACGGGGACAATCAGCCCCAGCATTTT. The encoded protein is CASGDGDNQPQHF.

V is TRBV2 and J is TRBJ2-7, with D perhaps matching TRBD2 (6 bases). This CDR3 has 13 residues. Trimming removed 2 bases at V and 3 bases at J, with 8 bases between. Germline V lookup: CDR1 SNHLY, CDR2 FYNNEI. The CDR3 reads CASSESGVYEQYF. CDR3 DNA sequence: TGTGCCAGCAGTGAATCGGGGGTCTACGAGCAGTACTTC.

This chain connects TRBV3-1 (or the pseudogene TRBV3-2) to TRBJ1-5; D is possibly TRBD1 (6 bases). The CDR3 length is 13 residues. The V end was cut by 3 bases, the J end by 6 bases, with 9 bases between. CDR1 LGHDT and CDR2 YNNKEL come from the germline V gene (reference sequence). The CDR3 DNA is TGTGCCAGCAGCCAGGACAGTCCTCAGCCCCAGCATTTT. Its translation: CASSQDSPQPQHF.

This clone has just one count. This chain uses TRBV10-3 with TRBJ2-5; no clear D. Trimming cost V 0 bases and J 5 bases, with 16 bases left between them. Germline V gene sequence: CDR1 ENHRY, CDR2 SYGVKD. This CDR3 comprises 16 residues. The CDR3 nucleotides read TGTGCCATCAGTGAGTCTAGTATTACCCCTCGGGAGACCCAGTACTTC. As protein: CAISESSITPRETQYF.

The CDR3 reads CASGRGANTEAFF. CDR3 DNA: TGTGCCAGCGGCAGGGGGGCCAACACTGAAGCTTTCTTT. This chain connects TRBV2 to TRBJ1-1; TRBD1 agrees at 7 bases. This CDR3 comprises 13 residues. V was clipped by 8 bases and J by 2 bases; unmatched bases: 5. The germline gives CDR1 SNHLY, CDR2 FYNNEI.

This chain joins TRBV27 and TRBJ2-7, with 8 nucleotides matching TRBD1. The CDR3 sequence is 12 residues long. Germline CDR1 is MNHEY and CDR2 is SMNVEV (reference sequence). Trimming removed 7 bases from V and 5 bases from J; junction bases left unmatched: 4. Here the CDR3 reads CASKAGGDEQYF. DNA of the CDR3: TGTGCCAGCAAGGCAGGGGGCGACGAGCAGTACTTC.

V gene TRBV29-1 combines with J gene TRBJ1-2, with D unresolved. The V gene lost 1 base and the J gene lost 8 bases, with 11 bases spanning the gap. The CDR3 extends over 12 amino acids. Germline loops: CDR1 SQVTM, CDR2 ANQGSEA. The CDR3 region is CSVEGPARGYTF. The CDR3 DNA reads TGCAGCGTTGAAGGGCCAGCACGCGGCTACACCTTC. Variable domain in full (rest from reference TRBV29-1 and TRBJ1-2): SAVISQKPSRDICQRGTSLTIQCQVDSQVTMMFWYRQQPGQSLTLIATANQGSEATYESGFVIDKFPISRPNLTFSTLTVSNMSPEDSSIYLCSVEGPARGYTFGSGTRLTVV.

V gene TRBV9 combines with J gene TRBJ1-2; a possible D gene is TRBD1 (6 bases). Trimming left V 4 bases short and J 8 bases short, with 21 bases between. The CDR3 extends over 15 amino acids. From germline, CDR1 is SGDLS and CDR2 YYNGEE. The CDR3 sequence is CASSTPGTTTWGYTF. CDR3 coding DNA: TGTGCCAGCAGCACCCCCGGGACAACTACTTGGGGCTACACCTTC.

The count of this clone is one. The rearrangement joins TRBV5-1 to TRBJ1-1, with D tentatively TRBD1 (6 bases). V was cut by 0 bases and J by 3 bases, with 12 bases left in between. CDR3 length: 15 amino acids. From germline, CDR1 is SGHRS and CDR2 YFSETQ. CDR3 nucleotide sequence: TGCGCCAGCAGCTTGGTTGTGAACAGGGACACTGAAGCTTTCTTT. It specifies CASSLVVNRDTEAFF.

The genes are TRBV7-9 and TRBJ2-7; D is possibly TRBD2 (5 bases). The V gene's germline CDR1 is SEHNR and CDR2 FQNEAQ (reference sequence). CDR3 length: 13 residues. The V end lost 0 bases, the J end lost 7 bases, and 10 bases lay between the germline ends. This CDR3 is CASSLATRGEQYF. CDR3 nucleotides: TGTGCCAGCAGCTTAGCGACACGGGGAGAGCAGTACTTC.

In nucleotides, the CDR3 is TGTGCCAGCAGCGTAGCCCGAAGGGCGGGAGGGCCATCCTACAATGAGCAGTTCTTC. Its translation: CASSVARRAGGPSYNEQFF. The J gene is TRBJ2-1, the V gene TRBV9, with 9 positions matching TRBD2. The CDR3 loop spans 19 amino acids. Trimming at V came to 0 bases and at J to 1 base, leaving 11 bases not matched to a gene. Germline CDR1 reads SGDLS; CDR2 reads YYNGEE.

This chain joins TRBV30 and TRBJ1-1; D is undetermined. CDR1 and CDR2 (germline): GTSNPN, SVGIG (reference sequence). V lost 5 bases and J lost 8, with 9 bases in between. This CDR3 contains 10 residues. This CDR3 is CAWGRPEAFF. The CDR3 DNA is TGTGCCTGGGGCCGGCCCGAAGCTTTCTTT.

This clone has a single count. CDR3 region: CASSMRGTAQHF. The CDR3 DNA reads as TGTGCCAGTAGTATGAGGGGTACAGCCCAGCATTTT. The genes are TRBV19 and TRBJ1-5, with D tentatively TRBD1 (5 bases). From germline, CDR1 is LNHDA and CDR2 SQIVND (reference sequence). The CDR3 runs to 12 residues. Trimming cost V 3 bases and J 11 bases, with 11 bases left between them. Full variable domain (missing parts from reference TRBV19 and TRBJ1-5): DGGITQSPKYLFRKEGQNVTLSCEQNLNHDAMYWYRQDPGQGLRLIYYSQIVNDFQKGDIAEGYSVSREKKESFPLTVTSAQKNPTAFYLCASSMRGTAQHFGDGTRLSIL.

The rearrangement uses TRBV2 and TRBJ2-7; tentative D call: TRBD2 (6 bases). The CDR3 spans 14 residues. Germline V lookup: CDR1 SNHLY, CDR2 FYNNEI. The V end was cut by 6 bases, the J end by 2 bases, with 14 bases between. The CDR3 coding sequence is TGTGCCAGCAGGAGAGGGGCGGGGCCCTACGAGCAGTACTTC. This codes for CASRRGAGPYEQYF.

The chain links TRBV5-8 to TRBJ1-4, with D maybe TRBD1 (5 bases). This CDR3 region has 14 residues. The V end was cut by 4 bases, the J end by 7 bases, with 14 bases between. Looked up from germline, CDR1 is SGHTS and CDR2 is YDEGEE. The DNA of the CDR3 is TGTGCCAGCAGCCAGGGCGGGGACGGTGAAAAACTGTTTTTT. Its translation is CASSQGGDGEKLFF.

The chain links TRBV7-9 to TRBJ1-5; D perhaps matches TRBD1 (6 bases). This CDR3 spans 13 amino acids. V was shortened by 0 bases and J by 7 bases, with 7 bases between the two germline ends. CDR1 and CDR2 from the germline V gene are SEHNR and FQNEAQ (reference sequence). Written as DNA, the CDR3 is TGTGCCAGCAGCTTAGCAACAGGGCAGCCCCAGCATTTT. This gives the protein CASSLATGQPQHF.

As to this clone: The sample has other DNA sequences that encode this CDR3 too. V and J are TRBV19 and TRBJ2-3; the D is unclear. Germline lookup yields CDR1 LNHDA and CDR2 SQIVND (reference sequence). V was shortened by 4 bases and J by 5 bases, with 4 bases between the two germline ends. This CDR3 is 11 amino acids long. CDR3 loop: CASSTGDTQYF. DNA of the CDR3: TGTGCCAGTAGTACCGGAGATACGCAGTATTTT.

The chain joins TRBV19 to TRBJ2-2; 8 bases align to TRBD1. The CDR3 is made up of 16 amino acids. In germline, CDR1 is LNHDA, CDR2 SQIVND (reference sequence). Trimming at V came to 3 bases and at J to 2 bases, leaving 5 bases not matched to a gene. DNA for the CDR3: TGTGCCAGTAGTATGGCAGGGGGCATTAACACCGGGGAGCTGTTTTTT. Encoded protein: CASSMAGGINTGELFF.

The gene calls are TRBV18 and TRBJ2-7; D perhaps matches TRBD2 (5 bases). The CDR3 consists of 15 residues. V was shortened by 0 bases and J by 7 bases, with 16 bases between the two germline ends. Germline assignment: CDR1 KGHSH and CDR2 LQKENI. CDR3 nucleotides: TGTGCCAGCTCACCACCACAGCGTCCACCGGGGGAGCAGTACTTC. Its translation is CASSPPQRPPGEQYF.

The rearrangement joins TRBV12-3 or TRBV12-4 to TRBJ1-2; weak D call: TRBD1 (5 bases). The CDR3 totals 12 residues. V lost 6 bases and J lost 8, with 13 bases in between. CDR3 in DNA: TGTGCCAGCAGGGGGGACCTCCCAGGCTACACCTTC. Residues: CASRGDLPGYTF.

This chain links TRBV24-1 with TRBJ1-4; perhaps TRBD1 as D (6 bases). Germline V CDR1 and CDR2: KGHDR, SFDVKD. CDR3 length: 17 residues. V gave up 2 bases and J gave up 0 bases, with 12 bases separating them. CDR3 residues: CATSDSDSCATNEKLFF. In DNA form, the CDR3 reads TGTGCCACCAGTGATTCGGACAGCTGTGCAACTAATGAAAAACTGTTTTTT.

This clone was seen a few times. Here the CDR3 reads CASSVGDNQPQHF. In DNA form, the CDR3 reads TGTGCCAGCAGCGTAGGTGACAATCAGCCCCAGCATTTT. The chain links TRBV9 to TRBJ1-5; D is unclear. The length of the CDR3 is 13 residues. Germline CDR1 reads SGDLS; CDR2 reads YYNGEE. Deletions cut 0 bases from V and 3 bases from J, with 4 bases between.

The gene calls are TRBV19 and TRBJ2-7, with a tentative D call TRBD1 (6 bases). V lost 10 bases to trimming and J lost 0 bases, with 13 bases between them. The CDR3 totals 13 residues. Germline CDR1 reads LNHDA; CDR2 reads SQIVND (reference sequence). CDR3 sequence (DNA): TGTGCCACCCACGGGACAAACTCCTACGAGCAGTACTTC. It codes for CATHGTNSYEQYF.

The rearrangement links TRBV5-5 to TRBJ2-1; D is possibly TRBD2 (5 bases). CDR3 length equals 14 residues. The V end lost 3 bases, the J end lost 6 bases, and 13 bases lay between the germline ends. The germline gives CDR1 SGHKS, CDR2 YYEKEE (reference sequence). The CDR3 nucleotides are TGTGCCAGCAGCTGGGCCACTCGGGGCAATGAGCAGTTCTTC. Protein product: CASSWATRGNEQFF.

This sequence joins TRBV7-9 and TRBJ2-5, with TRBD1 matching 8 bases. The V segment lost 7 bases and the J segment 1 base; nucleotides outside the gene matches: 14. Germline V gene lookup returns CDR1 SEHNR and CDR2 FQNEAQ (reference sequence). The CDR3 sequence is 17 residues long. CDR3 sequence (DNA): TGTGCCAGCACCTCTCCGGAGAACAGGGGGTTCCAAGAGACCCAGTACTTC. It specifies CASTSPENRGFQETQYF.